These T cell receptor beta chains were read from a single sample in a study of PD-1 blockade in classical Hodgkin lymphoma. Sequenced by immunoSEQ multiplex PCR; TCRdb stores in-frame clones only, minus some. The sample contains roughly 32,000 clones, roughly four fifths of which appear only once. Source: peripheral blood mononuclear cells (PBMCs), taken at baseline. The receptors shown here come from a human donor with classical Hodgkin lymphoma. CDR3s include the opening cysteine and the closing phenylalanine or tryptophan.

j_gene | v_gene | CDR3aa
TRBJ1-4 | TRBV7-2 | CASSLSVQGHEKLFF
NA | TRBV28 | CASRPTLDRVGNEQYF
TRBJ1-1 | TRBV7-2 | CASSLAPGDMNTEAFF
TRBJ1-1 | TRBV29-1 | CSVDNAMNTEAFF
TRBJ1-2 | TRBV2 | CASRSGRGDGYTF
TRBJ2-5 | TRBV5-1 | CASSLASGGKETQYF
TRBJ2-7 | TRBV2 | CASSGRVYEQYF
TRBJ2-5 | TRBV27 | CASSYDRRETQYF
TRBJ2-3 | TRBV30 | CAWRTGGTDTQYF
TRBJ1-1 | TRBV11-3 | CASSLLTVYTEAFF
TRBJ1-2 | TRBV28 | CASSLRQGWNYGYTF
TRBJ2-3 | TRBV18 | CASSPNGRGLDTQYF
TRBJ1-1 | TRBV2 | CASSTPQASLNTEAFF
TRBJ1-2 | TRBV30 | CAWSYRVDIYGYTF
TRBJ2-5 | TRBV7-8 | CASSLASGEGQETQYF
TRBJ1-1 | TRBV28 | CASSSGGPEAFF
TRBJ1-2 | TRBV27 | CASSQGTGPLRGYTF
TRBJ1-1 | TRBV7-2 | CASSSQGAGAIGAFF
TRBJ1-1 | TRBV19 | CASSITGARTEAFF
TRBJ1-6 | TRBV6-8 | CASSYTERVRNSPLHF
TRBJ2-3 | TRBV19 | CASNDRGRSPFTDTQYF
TRBJ1-1 | TRBV7-9 | CASSLAPGTGEDTEAFF
TRBJ1-4 | TRBV2 | CASKGQGATNEKLFF
TRBJ1-2 | TRBV7-9 | CASSLVWLYGYTF
TRBJ1-5 | TRBV19 | CASSIRRDKGQPQHF
TRBJ1-2 | TRBV27 | CASSMTGDPYGYTF
TRBJ2-2 | TRBV7-7 | CASSRTGAGELFF
TRBJ2-2 | TRBV18 | CASSIVDTGELFF
TRBJ2-7 | TRBV18 | CASSGGYEQYF
TRBJ2-4 | TRBV5-1 | CASSTGAKNIQYF
TRBJ2-5 | TRBV6-4 | CAPPQETQYF
TRBJ1-5 | TRBV30 | CAWRQSGSGTNQPQHF
TRBJ2-3 | TRBV9 | CASSVGTIMGDTQYF
TRBJ2-7 | TRBV9 | CASSVGGGFGDEQYF
TRBJ2-5 | TRBV28 | CASKGYALETQYF
TRBJ1-2 | TRBV4-3 | CASSQGMWGRINYGYTF
TRBJ2-2 | TRBV28 | CASRDSSNTGELFF
TRBJ1-1 | TRBV7-2 | CASSAGYTGGTEAFF
TRBJ1-2 | TRBV28 | CATRTQDYGYTF
TRBJ1-2 | TRBV13 | CASNRASVWDYGYTF
TRBJ1-1 | TRBV2 | CASSEQGNTEAFF
TRBJ2-2 | TRBV27 | CATLGPASGGAGELFF
TRBJ2-5 | TRBV5-1 | CASSFSGGGETQYF
TRBJ2-7 | TRBV27 | CASSTRFEQYF
TRBJ2-1 | TRBV6-1 | CASSEFTSGGATGSEQFF
TRBJ2-7 | TRBV19 | CASGQGIYEQYF
TRBJ2-4 | TRBV5-1 | CAPDLYPGAKGAKNIQYF
TRBJ2-5 | TRBV10-3 | CAISSSVASSETQYF
TRBJ2-2 | TRBV7-6 | CASSPQRQGSGELFF
TRBJ2-1 | TRBV5-1 | CASFPGGSSYNEQFF
TRBJ1-5 | TRBV18 | CASSRAGGSNQPQHF
TRBJ1-1 | TRBV2 | CASSESRGGANTEAFF
TRBJ2-5 | TRBV6-5 | CASRKGFGQETQYF
TRBJ2-1 | TRBV9 | CASSVAGGGGEQFF